This T cell receptor (beta chain) was retrieved from a study of blood T cell repertoires in COVID-19. Looking at the study overall: COVID-19 samples from acute and convalescent phases originated in the United States, Italy and Spain.

The table lists this clone with a count of one. The identical CDR3 is also encoded by other nucleotide sequences in the sample. Authors' processing steps: Estimates of nucleated cell counts were drawn from the amplification of reference gene primers. Profiled with immunoSEQ multiplex PCR; TCRdb holds only in-frame clones, not every one. V, J and clone size are taken as reported in that table, and D and trimming were inferred from the DNA itself. Of over 150,000 clones detected, approximately 81% appear once; the ten largest clones hold more than 7.5%. Sequenced input: peripheral blood. This receptor was identified in a woman aged 60-70 years with COVID-19, enrolled during active disease.

The CDR3, as DNA: TGTGCCAGCAGCGTACAGGGTGCGAACACTGAAGCTTTCTTT. Its translation: CASSVQGANTEAFF. The chain combines TRBV9 with TRBJ1-1, with a weak D call TRBD1 (5 bases). CDR3 length: 14 amino acids. The germline CDR1 and CDR2 sequences are SGDLS and YYNGEE. With 1 base removed from V and 1 base from J, the gap between germline ends came to 8 bases.